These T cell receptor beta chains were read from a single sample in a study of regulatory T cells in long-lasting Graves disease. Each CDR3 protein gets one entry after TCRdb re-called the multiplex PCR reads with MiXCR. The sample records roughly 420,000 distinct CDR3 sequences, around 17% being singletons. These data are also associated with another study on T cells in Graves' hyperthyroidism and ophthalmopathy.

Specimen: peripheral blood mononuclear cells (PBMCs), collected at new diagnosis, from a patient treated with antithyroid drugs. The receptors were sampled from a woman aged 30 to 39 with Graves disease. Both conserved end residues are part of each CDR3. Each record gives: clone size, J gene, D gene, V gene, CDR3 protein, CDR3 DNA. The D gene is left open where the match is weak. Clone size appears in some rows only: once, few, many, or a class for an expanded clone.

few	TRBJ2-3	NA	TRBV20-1	CSARIPRQRTDTQYF	TGCAGTGCTAGAATACCCAGGCAGCGCACAGATACGCAGTATTTT
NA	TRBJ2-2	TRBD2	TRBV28	CASTLLAGGNTGELFF	TGTGCCAGCACCTTACTAGCGGGAGGGAACACCGGGGAGCTGTTTTTT
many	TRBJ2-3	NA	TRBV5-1	CASSLDEDTQYF	TGTGCCAGCAGCTTGGACGAAGATACGCAGTATTTT
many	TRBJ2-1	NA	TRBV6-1	CASREAQGSEQFF	TGTGCCAGCAGGGAGGCACAGGGTAGTGAGCAGTTCTTC
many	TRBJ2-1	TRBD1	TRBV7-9	CASSSAGGAYNEQFF	TGTGCCAGCAGCTCAGCAGGGGGCGCATACAATGAGCAGTTCTTC
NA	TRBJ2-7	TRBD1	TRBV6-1	CASKAETGADYEQYF	TGTGCCAGCAAAGCCGAAACAGGGGCCGACTACGAGCAGTACTTC
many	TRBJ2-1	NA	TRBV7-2	CASSALRLGLSNEQFF	TGTGCCAGCAGCGCCCTACGACTTGGCCTTTCAAATGAGCAGTTCTTC
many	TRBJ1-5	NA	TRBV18	CASSSFGTNQPQHF	TGTGCCAGCTCGAGTTTCGGGACTAATCAGCCCCAGCATTTT
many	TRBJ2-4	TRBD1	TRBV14	CASSLGTGVYIQYF	TGTGCCAGCAGCCTGGGAACAGGGGTATACATTCAGTACTTC
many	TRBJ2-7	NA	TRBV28	CASSPIGRPSNYEQYF	TGTGCCAGCAGTCCCATCGGGCGCCCCTCAAACTACGAGCAGTACTTC
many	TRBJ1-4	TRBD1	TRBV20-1	CSARPRWGQGGEKLFF	TGCAGTGCTAGACCCCGTTGGGGACAGGGAGGGGAAAAACTGTTTTTT
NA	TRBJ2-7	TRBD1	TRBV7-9	CASSNFKGQGTYEQYF	TGTGCCAGCAGCAACTTCAAGGGACAGGGGACCTACGAGCAGTACTTC
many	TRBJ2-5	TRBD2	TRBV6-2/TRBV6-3	CASSYGASGREMVRETQYF	TGTGCCAGCAGTTACGGGGCTAGCGGGAGGGAAATGGTTAGGGAGACCCAGTACTTC
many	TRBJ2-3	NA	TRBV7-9	CASSLKKSTDTQYF	TGTGCCAGCAGCTTAAAAAAGAGCACAGATACGCAGTATTTT
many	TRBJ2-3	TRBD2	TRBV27	CASSFSPRGGSTDTQYF	TGTGCCAGCAGTTTTTCCCCTCGGGGAGGGAGCACAGATACGCAGTATTTT
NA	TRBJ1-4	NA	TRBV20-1	CSASRDNTHEKLFF	TGCAGTGCTAGCCGGGACAACACTCATGAAAAACTGTTTTTT
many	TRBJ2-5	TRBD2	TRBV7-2	CASTQGSSGRWQETQYF	TGTGCCAGCACCCAGGGGAGTAGCGGGAGATGGCAAGAGACCCAGTACTTC
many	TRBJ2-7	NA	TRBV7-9	CASSHQDWGTYEQYF	TGTGCCAGCAGCCACCAGGATTGGGGCACCTACGAGCAGTACTTC
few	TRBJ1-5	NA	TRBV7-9	CASSAARGQPQHF	TGTGCCAGCAGCGCGGCCCGGGGGCAGCCCCAGCATTTT
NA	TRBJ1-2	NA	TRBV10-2	CASSDRTEYASWGYTF	TGCGCCAGCAGTGACAGGACGGAATACGCCTCCTGGGGCTACACCTTC
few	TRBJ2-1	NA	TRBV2	CASSEIAVYNEQFF	TGTGCCAGCAGTGAAATTGCCGTTTACAATGAGCAGTTCTTC
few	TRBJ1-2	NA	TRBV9	CASSVGSAEGTNYGYTF	TGTGCCAGCAGCGTAGGGTCGGCAGAGGGGACTAACTATGGCTACACCTTC
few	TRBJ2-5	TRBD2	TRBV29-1	CSVPRTSGRAWQETQYF	TGCAGCGTTCCTAGGACTAGCGGGAGGGCCTGGCAAGAGACCCAGTACTTC
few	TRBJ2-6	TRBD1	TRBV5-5	CASSVTGQGVLAGANVLTF	TGTGCCAGCAGCGTTACAGGACAGGGGGTATTAGCTGGGGCCAACGTCCTGACTTTC
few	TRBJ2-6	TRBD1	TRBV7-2	CASSSWTGRSGANVLTF	TGTGCCAGCAGCTCTTGGACAGGACGCTCTGGGGCCAACGTCCTGACTTTC
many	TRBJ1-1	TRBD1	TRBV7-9	CASRADRVVTEAFF	TGTGCCAGCAGAGCTGACAGGGTGGTCACTGAAGCTTTCTTT
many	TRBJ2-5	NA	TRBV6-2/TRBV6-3	CASSEGGRDLETQYF	TGTGCCAGCAGTGAAGGTGGCAGGGATTTGGAGACCCAGTACTTC
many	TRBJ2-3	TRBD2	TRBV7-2	CASSLVAGGPGDTQYF	TGTGCCAGCAGCTTAGTGGCGGGAGGGCCAGGAGATACGCAGTATTTT
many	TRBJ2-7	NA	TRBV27	CASRPGSRSYEQYF	TGTGCCAGCCGACCGGGGAGTCGCTCCTACGAGCAGTACTTC
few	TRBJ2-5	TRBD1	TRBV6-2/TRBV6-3	CASKQGARGTQYF	TGTGCCAGCAAACAGGGGGCGCGTGGGACCCAGTACTTC
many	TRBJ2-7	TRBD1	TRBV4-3	CASSQDSWGQGFEQYF	TGCGCCAGCAGCCAAGATTCTTGGGGACAGGGGTTCGAGCAGTACTTC
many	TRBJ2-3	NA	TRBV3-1	CASSQPDIDTQYF	TGTGCCAGCAGCCAGCCGGATATAGATACGCAGTATTTT
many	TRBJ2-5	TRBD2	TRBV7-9	CASSLGTGRMGETQYF	TGTGCCAGCAGCTTAGGTACCGGGAGGATGGGAGAGACCCAGTACTTC
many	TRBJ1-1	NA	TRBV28	CASTPPPPENTEAFF	TGTGCCAGCACCCCTCCCCCCCCCGAGAACACTGAAGCTTTCTTT
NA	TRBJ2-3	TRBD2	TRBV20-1	CSGPRRGNTDTHYF	TGCAGTGGCCCTAGGCGGGGGAACACAGATACGCACTATTTT
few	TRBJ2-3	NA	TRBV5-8	CASSLSGVPARTDTQYF	TGTGCCAGCAGCTTGTCGGGGGTCCCAGCCCGCACAGATACGCAGTATTTT
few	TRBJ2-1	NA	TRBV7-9	CASRLKGPNYNEQFF	TGTGCCAGCCGTCTAAAGGGACCCAACTACAATGAGCAGTTCTTC
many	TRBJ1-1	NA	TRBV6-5	CASSYSPGLNTEAFF	TGTGCCAGCAGTTACTCGCCGGGGTTGAACACTGAAGCTTTCTTT
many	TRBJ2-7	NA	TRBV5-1	CASSNNYEQYF	TGCGCCAGCAGCAACAACTACGAGCAGTACTTC
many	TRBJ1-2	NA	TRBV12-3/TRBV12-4	CASSLYGYTF	TGTGCCAGCAGTTTGTACGGCTACACCTTC
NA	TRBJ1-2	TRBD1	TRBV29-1	CSVGRQGGYTF	TGCAGCGTTGGAAGACAGGGAGGCTACACCTTC
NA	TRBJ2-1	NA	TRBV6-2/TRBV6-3	CASSDSKGSYNEQFF	TGTGCCAGCAGTGACTCAAAGGGCTCCTACAATGAGCAGTTCTTC
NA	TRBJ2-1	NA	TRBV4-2	CASQSMASSYNEQFF	TGTGCCAGCCAATCTATGGCTAGCTCCTACAATGAGCAGTTCTTC
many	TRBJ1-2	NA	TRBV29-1	CSVEQPLTYYGYTF	TGCAGCGTTGAACAGCCCCTGACTTACTATGGCTACACCTTC
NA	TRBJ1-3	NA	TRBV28	CASSGSGGNSGNTIYF	TGTGCCAGCAGCGGATCCGGGGGGAACTCTGGAAACACCATATATTTT
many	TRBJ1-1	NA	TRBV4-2	CASSQDKWAEAFF	TGTGCCAGCAGCCAAGATAAGTGGGCTGAAGCTTTCTTT
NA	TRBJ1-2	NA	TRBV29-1	CSVDEGHYGYTF	TGCAGCGTTGATGAGGGGCACTATGGCTACACCTTC
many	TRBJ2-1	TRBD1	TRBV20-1	CSARKLPGQTYNEQFF	TGCAGTGCTAGGAAGCTTCCGGGACAGACCTACAATGAGCAGTTCTTC
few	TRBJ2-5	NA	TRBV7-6	CASSQPHQETQYF	TGTGCCAGCAGCCAGCCGCACCAAGAGACCCAGTACTTC
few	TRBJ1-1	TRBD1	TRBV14	CASSQRQGAIWAEAFF	TGTGCCAGCAGCCAAAGGCAGGGGGCTATTTGGGCTGAAGCTTTCTTT
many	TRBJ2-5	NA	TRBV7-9	CASSLTQGFSVRETQYF	TGTGCCAGCAGCTTGACCCAGGGTTTCTCGGTTCGGGAGACCCAGTACTTC
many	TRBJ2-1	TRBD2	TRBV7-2	CASSPTGLAGLNEQFF	TGTGCCAGCAGCCCTACTGGACTAGCGGGGTTGAATGAGCAGTTCTTC
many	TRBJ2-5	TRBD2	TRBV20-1	CSARDQDGRLETQYF	TGCAGTGCTAGAGATCAGGACGGGAGGCTAGAGACCCAGTACTTC
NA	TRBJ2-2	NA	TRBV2	CASSEAGSRTGELFF	TGTGCCAGCAGCGAGGCAGGGAGTCGGACCGGGGAGCTGTTTTTT
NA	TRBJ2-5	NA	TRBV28	CASSPAQNLGETQYF	TGTGCCAGCAGTCCCGCACAGAATCTGGGCGAGACCCAGTACTTC
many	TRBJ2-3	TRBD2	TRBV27	CASSLSLAFGKDTQYF	TGTGCCAGCAGTTTATCACTAGCGTTCGGGAAAGATACGCAGTATTTT
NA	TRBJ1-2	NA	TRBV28	CASRHGLNYGYTF	TGTGCCAGCAGGCATGGACTGAACTATGGCTACACCTTC
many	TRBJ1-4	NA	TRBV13	CASSLDGQGTEKLFF	TGTGCCAGCAGCTTAGACGGTCAAGGGACCGAAAAACTGTTTTTT
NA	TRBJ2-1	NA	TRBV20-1	CSGQTQTDWINEQFF	TGCAGTGGACAAACCCAAACGGACTGGATCAATGAGCAGTTCTTC
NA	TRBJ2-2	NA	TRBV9	CASSVLLTAGELFF	TGTGCCAGCAGCGTGCTCCTCACCGCCGGGGAGCTGTTTTTT